What follows are 9 T cell receptor beta chains derived from one specimen sequenced in a study of blood T cell repertoires in COVID-19. The data were produced by immunoSEQ multiplex PCR, yet TCRdb's version contains in-frame clones alone and is incomplete. This sample has more than 200,000 clones, with 88% found just once. Sequenced input: peripheral blood. The receptors stem from a man in his 70s with acute or convalescent COVID-19.

V is TRBV7-9 and J is TRBJ2-1, with D perhaps TRBD1 (5 bases). The CDR3 runs 15 residues. The germline V and J ends were trimmed by 0 bases and 6 bases, with 12 bases remaining between them. Germline values: CDR1 SEHNR, CDR2 FQNEAQ (reference sequence). The chain's CDR3 is CASSLAKGQLNEQFF. The CDR3 DNA reads as TGTGCCAGCAGCTTAGCAAAGGGGCAGCTCAATGAGCAGTTCTTC.

The table lists this clone with a few counts. The rearrangement links TRBV6-5 to TRBJ2-7; 10 positions agree with TRBD2. Trimming removed 5 bases from V and 2 bases from J; junction bases left unmatched: 3. Germline assignment: CDR1 MNHEY and CDR2 SVGAGI. The CDR3 is 14 amino acids. In DNA, the CDR3 is TGTGCCAGCAGTCGGACTAGCGGCCCCTACGAGCAGTACTTC. Protein: CASSRTSGPYEQYF.

The chain combines TRBV7-6 with TRBJ1-5; maybe TRBD1 (5 bases). The V gene's germline CDR1 is SGHVS and CDR2 FNYEAQ. The CDR3 is made up of 15 amino acids. Trimming removed 1 base at V and 4 bases at J, with 11 bases between. The CDR3 is CASSLGQSANQPQHF. DNA for the CDR3: TGTGCCAGCAGCTTAGGACAGTCTGCGAATCAGCCCCAGCATTTT.

The CDR3 nucleotides are TGTGCCAGCAGATACACCGTACCGACAGGGGCAGGTACTGAAGCTTTCTTT. Amino acids: CASRYTVPTGAGTEAFF. This chain joins TRBV28 and TRBJ1-1, with 8 bases identical to TRBD1. Trimming cost V 6 bases and J 5 bases; bases outside gene matches: 17. CDR1 is MDHEN and CDR2 is SYDVKM in the germline V gene. The CDR3 runs 17 residues.

V usage is TRBV18 and J usage is TRBJ1-6; D is perhaps TRBD1 (5 bases). Trimming pared 1 base from V and 0 bases from J, leaving 22 bases between. Germline CDR1 is KGHSH and CDR2 is LQKENI. The length of the CDR3 is 21 residues. The CDR3, as DNA: TGTGCCAGCTCACCACTCCCGGCAGGGCCAACACCGAGCTCCTATAATTCACCCCTCCACTTT. Its protein is CASSPLPAGPTPSSYNSPLHF.

The rearrangement joins TRBV29-1 to TRBJ1-3; perhaps TRBD1 as D (6 bases). Germline-derived CDR1 and CDR2 are SQVTM and ANQGSEA. The CDR3 consists of 14 residues. The V end lost 7 bases, the J end lost 0 bases, and 13 bases lay between the germline ends. The CDR3 DNA reads TGCAGCGGTAGGGCAGGGGCCTCTGGAAACACCATATATTTT. It is translated as CSGRAGASGNTIYF.

V usage is TRBV30 and J usage is TRBJ2-3; D unresolved. Germline V lookup: CDR1 GTSNPN, CDR2 SVGIG (reference sequence). The CDR3 runs 13 residues. V lost 4 bases and J lost 0, with 8 bases in between. The CDR3 spells CAWTPRSTDTQYF. CDR3 nucleotides: TGTGCCTGGACCCCCCGTAGCACAGATACGCAGTATTTT.

This chain joins TRBV19 and TRBJ2-1, with 9 nucleotides matching TRBD1. The V gene's germline CDR1 is LNHDA and CDR2 SQIVND (reference sequence). The CDR3 is made up of 16 amino acids. With 5 bases clipped from V and 9 bases from J, the junction kept 14 bases outside the gene matches. CDR3 amino acids: CASSSPGTGSNIEQFF. CDR3 in DNA: TGTGCCAGTAGTTCTCCCGGGACAGGGAGTAATATTGAGCAGTTCTTC.

The table lists this clone with a count of one. The chain carries TRBV9 and TRBJ2-1; D not resolved. This CDR3 is 14 amino acids long. Germline CDR1 is SGDLS and CDR2 is YYNGEE. V was clipped by 0 bases and J by 2 bases, with 6 bases between them. CDR3: CASSVATPYNEQFF. CDR3 nucleotide sequence: TGTGCCAGCAGCGTAGCGACTCCCTACAATGAGCAGTTCTTC.